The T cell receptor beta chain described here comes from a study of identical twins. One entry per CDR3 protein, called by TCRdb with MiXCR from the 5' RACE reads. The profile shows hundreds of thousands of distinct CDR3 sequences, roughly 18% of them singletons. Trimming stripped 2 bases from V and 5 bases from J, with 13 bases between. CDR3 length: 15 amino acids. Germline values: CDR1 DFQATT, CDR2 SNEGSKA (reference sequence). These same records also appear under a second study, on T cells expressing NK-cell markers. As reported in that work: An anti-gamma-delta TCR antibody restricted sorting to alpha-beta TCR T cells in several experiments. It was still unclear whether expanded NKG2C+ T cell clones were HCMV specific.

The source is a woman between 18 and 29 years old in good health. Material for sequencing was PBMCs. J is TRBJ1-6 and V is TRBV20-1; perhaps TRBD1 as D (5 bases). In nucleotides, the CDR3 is TGCAGTGCTAGAATTACCCCGACAGATAATTCACCCCTCCACTTT. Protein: CSARITPTDNSPLHF.